The source of this T cell receptor beta chain is a study of blood T cell repertoires in COVID-19. Study context: COVID-19 samples, acute and convalescent, were from the United States, Italy and Spain. Sources were T cells, B-cell-depleted T cells, or PBMCs; the material itself was cDNA or gDNA.

The authors' processing: Amplified reference gene primers provided the basis for estimating nucleated cell counts. The repertoire was sequenced with immunoSEQ multiplex PCR; TCRdb's copy has only in-frame clones and lacks some. V and J calls plus clone size are reproduced from that table; the DNA served to infer D and trimming. The data contain about 160,000 clones, around 80% of them singletons. The CDR3 is 16 residues long. Germline-derived CDR1 and CDR2 are MNHNY and SVGAGI (reference sequence). The ends lost 8 bases at V and 2 bases at J; junction bases unmatched: 11. This clonotype was sampled from a woman aged 60 to 75 with acute or convalescent COVID-19. This chain uses TRBV6-6 with TRBJ2-1, with 8 bases aligning to TRBD2. Sequences were obtained from peripheral blood. In nucleotides, the CDR3 is TGTGCCAGCGGATTGGCGGGGGGCAGGGCCTACAATGAGCAGTTCTTC. It specifies CASGLAGGRAYNEQFF.